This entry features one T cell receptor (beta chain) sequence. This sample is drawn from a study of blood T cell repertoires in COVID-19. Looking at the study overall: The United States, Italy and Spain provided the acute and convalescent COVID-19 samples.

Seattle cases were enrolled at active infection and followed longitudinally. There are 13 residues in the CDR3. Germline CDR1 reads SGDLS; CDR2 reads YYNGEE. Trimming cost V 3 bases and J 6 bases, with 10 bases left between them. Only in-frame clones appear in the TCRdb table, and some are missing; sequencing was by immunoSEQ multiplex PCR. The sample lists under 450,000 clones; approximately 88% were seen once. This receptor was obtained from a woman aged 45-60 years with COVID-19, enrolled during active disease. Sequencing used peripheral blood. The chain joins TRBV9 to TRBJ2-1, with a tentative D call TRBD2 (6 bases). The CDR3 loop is CASSGLVGNEQFF. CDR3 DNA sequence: TGTGCCAGCAGCGGACTAGTTGGCAATGAGCAGTTCTTC.